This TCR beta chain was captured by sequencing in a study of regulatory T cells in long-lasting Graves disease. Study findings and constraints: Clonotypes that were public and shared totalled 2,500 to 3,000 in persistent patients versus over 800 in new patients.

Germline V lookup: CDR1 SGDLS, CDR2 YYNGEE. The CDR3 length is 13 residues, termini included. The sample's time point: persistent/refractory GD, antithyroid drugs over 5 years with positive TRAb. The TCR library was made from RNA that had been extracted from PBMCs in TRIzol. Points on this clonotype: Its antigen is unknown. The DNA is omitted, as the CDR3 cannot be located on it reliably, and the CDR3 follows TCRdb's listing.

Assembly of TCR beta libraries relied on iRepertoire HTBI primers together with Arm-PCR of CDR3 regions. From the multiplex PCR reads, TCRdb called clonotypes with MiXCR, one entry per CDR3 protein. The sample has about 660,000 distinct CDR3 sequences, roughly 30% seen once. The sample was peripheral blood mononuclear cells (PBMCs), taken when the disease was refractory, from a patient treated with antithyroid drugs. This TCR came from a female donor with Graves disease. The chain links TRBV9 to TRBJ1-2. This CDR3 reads CASSFGDGSHTYF.